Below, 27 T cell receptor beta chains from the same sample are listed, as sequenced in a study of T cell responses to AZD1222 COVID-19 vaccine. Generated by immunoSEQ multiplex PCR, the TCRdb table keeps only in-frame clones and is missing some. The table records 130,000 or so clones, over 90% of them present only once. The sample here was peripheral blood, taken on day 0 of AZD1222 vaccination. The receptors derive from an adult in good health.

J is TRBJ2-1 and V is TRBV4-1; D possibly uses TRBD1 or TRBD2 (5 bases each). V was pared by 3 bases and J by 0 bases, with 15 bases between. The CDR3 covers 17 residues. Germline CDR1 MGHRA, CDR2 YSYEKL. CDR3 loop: CASSQGVVFSSYNEQFF. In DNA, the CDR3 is TGCGCCAGCAGCCAGGGGGTCGTTTTCAGCTCCTACAATGAGCAGTTCTTC.

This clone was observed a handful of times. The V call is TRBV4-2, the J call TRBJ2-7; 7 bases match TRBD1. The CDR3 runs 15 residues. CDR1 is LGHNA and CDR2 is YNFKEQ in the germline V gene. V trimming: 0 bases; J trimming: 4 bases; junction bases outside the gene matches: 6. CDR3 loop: CASSQEGQSKYEQYF. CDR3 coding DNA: TGTGCCAGCAGCCAAGAGGGACAGAGTAAGTACGAGCAGTACTTC.

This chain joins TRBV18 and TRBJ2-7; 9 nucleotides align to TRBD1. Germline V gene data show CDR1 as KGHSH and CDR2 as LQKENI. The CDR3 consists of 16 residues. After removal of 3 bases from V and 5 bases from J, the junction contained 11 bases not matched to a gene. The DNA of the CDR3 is TGTGCCAGCTCACCTTATAACGACAGGGGGTACAACGAGCAGTACTTC. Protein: CASSPYNDRGYNEQYF.

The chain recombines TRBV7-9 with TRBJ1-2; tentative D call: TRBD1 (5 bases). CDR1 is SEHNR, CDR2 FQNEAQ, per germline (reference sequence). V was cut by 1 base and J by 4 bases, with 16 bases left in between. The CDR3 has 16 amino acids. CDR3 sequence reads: CASSLVQGISLYGYTF. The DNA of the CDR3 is TGTGCCAGCAGCTTAGTGCAGGGAATATCCCTCTATGGCTACACCTTC.

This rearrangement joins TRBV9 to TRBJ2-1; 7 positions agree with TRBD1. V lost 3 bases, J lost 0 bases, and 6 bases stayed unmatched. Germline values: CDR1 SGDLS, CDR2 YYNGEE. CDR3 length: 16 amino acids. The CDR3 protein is CASSATGQSSYNEQFF. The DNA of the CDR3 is TGTGCCAGCAGCGCCACGGGACAGAGCTCCTACAATGAGCAGTTCTTC. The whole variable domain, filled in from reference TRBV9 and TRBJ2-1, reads DSGVTQTPKHLITATGQRVTLRCSPRSGDLSVYWYQQSLDQGLQFLIQYYNGEERAKGNILERFSAQQFPDLHSELNLSSLELGDSALYFCASSATGQSSYNEQFFGPGTRLTVL.

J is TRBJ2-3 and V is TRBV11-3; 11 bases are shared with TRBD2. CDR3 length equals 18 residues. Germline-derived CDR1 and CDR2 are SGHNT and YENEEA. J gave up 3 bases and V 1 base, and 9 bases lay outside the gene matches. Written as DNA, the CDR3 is TGTGCCAGCAGCTTAGGTCTTCTAGCGGGAGGCTCAACAGATACGCAGTATTTT. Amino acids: CASSLGLLAGGSTDTQYF.

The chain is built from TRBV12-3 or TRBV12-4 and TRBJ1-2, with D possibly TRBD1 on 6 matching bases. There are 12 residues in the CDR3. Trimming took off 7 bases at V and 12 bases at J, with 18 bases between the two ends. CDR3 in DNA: TGTGCCAGCAATTGGAGGACAGACAGACACACCTTC. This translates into CASNWRTDRHTF.

CDR3 residues: CASSQRQGAGDEQYF. The CDR3 coding sequence is TGTGCCAGCAGCCAACGACAGGGGGCTGGGGACGAGCAGTACTTC. V usage is TRBV5-4 and J usage is TRBJ2-7; 10 nucleotides line up with TRBD1. Germline CDR1 reads SGHNT; CDR2 reads YYREEE (reference sequence). After removal of 4 bases from V and 5 bases from J, the junction contained 9 bases not matched to a gene. The CDR3 has 15 residues.

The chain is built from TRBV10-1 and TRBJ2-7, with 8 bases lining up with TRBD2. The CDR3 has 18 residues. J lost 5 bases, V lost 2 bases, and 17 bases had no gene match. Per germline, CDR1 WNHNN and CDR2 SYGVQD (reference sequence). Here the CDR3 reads CASSEQIRSGIPGDEQYF. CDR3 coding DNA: TGCGCCAGCAGTGAGCAAATTCGTAGCGGGATACCGGGGGACGAGCAGTACTTC.

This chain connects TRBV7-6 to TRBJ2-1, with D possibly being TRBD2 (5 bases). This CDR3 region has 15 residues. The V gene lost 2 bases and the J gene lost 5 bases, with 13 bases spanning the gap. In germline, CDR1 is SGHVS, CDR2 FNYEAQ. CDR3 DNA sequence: TGTGCCAGCAGCTTACCATACCGGGGAAACAATGAGCAGTTCTTC. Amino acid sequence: CASSLPYRGNNEQFF. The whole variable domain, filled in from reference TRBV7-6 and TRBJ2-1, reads GAGVSQSPRYKVTKRGQDVALRCDPISGHVSLYWYRQALGQGPEFLTYFNYEAQQDKSGLPNDRFSAERPEGSISTLTIQRTEQRDSAMYRCASSLPYRGNNEQFFGPGTRLTVL.

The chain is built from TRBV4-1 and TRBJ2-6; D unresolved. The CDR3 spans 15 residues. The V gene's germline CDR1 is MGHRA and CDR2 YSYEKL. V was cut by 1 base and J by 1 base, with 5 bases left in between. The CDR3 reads CASSQVVSGANVLTF. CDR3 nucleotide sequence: TGCGCCAGCAGCCAAGTAGTTTCTGGGGCCAACGTCCTGACTTTC.

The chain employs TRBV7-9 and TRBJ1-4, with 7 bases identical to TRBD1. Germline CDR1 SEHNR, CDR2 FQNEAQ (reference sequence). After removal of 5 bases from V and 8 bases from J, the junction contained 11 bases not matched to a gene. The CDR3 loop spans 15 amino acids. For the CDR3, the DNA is TGTGCCAGCAGCCCCCAGGGGGGGGCGCGAGAAAAACTGTTTTTT. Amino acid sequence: CASSPQGGAREKLFF.

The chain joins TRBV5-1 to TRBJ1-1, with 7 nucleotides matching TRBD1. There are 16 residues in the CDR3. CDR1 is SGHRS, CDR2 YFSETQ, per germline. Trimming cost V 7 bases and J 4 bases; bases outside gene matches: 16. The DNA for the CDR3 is TGCGCCAGCTTTGGAGGGACAGCGGGGTGGGTCACTGAAGCTTTCTTT. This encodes CASFGGTAGWVTEAFF.

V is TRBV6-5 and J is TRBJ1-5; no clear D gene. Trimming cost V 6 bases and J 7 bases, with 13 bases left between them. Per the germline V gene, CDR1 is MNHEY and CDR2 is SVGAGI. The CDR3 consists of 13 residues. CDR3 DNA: TGTGCCAGCAGATTAAAACTTCCACAGCCCCAGCATTTT. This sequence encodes CASRLKLPQPQHF.

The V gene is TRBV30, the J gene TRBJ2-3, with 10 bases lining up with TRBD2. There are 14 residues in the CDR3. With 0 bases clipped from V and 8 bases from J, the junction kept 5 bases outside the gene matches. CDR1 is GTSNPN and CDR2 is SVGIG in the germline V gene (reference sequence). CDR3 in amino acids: CAWSVTSGRPTQYF. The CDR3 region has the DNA TGTGCCTGGAGTGTGACTAGCGGGCGCCCTACGCAGTATTTT.

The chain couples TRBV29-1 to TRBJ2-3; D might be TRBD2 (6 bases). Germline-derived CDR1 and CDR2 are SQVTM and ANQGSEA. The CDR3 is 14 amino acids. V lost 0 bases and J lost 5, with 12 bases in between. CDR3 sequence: CSVEEREREDTQYF. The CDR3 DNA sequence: TGCAGCGTTGAAGAGCGGGAAAGGGAAGATACGCAGTATTTT.

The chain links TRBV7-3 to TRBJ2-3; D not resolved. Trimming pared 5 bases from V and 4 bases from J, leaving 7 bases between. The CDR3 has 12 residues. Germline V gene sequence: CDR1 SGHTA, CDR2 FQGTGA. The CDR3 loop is CASSRPSDTQYF. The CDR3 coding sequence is TGTGCCAGCAGCCGACCGTCAGATACGCAGTATTTT. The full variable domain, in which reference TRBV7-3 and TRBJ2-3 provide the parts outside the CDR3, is GAGVSQTPSNKVTEKGKYVELRCDPISGHTALYWYRQSLGQGPEFLIYFQGTGAADDSGLPNDRFFAVRPEGSVSTLKIQRTERGDSAVYLCASSRPSDTQYFGPGTRLTVL.

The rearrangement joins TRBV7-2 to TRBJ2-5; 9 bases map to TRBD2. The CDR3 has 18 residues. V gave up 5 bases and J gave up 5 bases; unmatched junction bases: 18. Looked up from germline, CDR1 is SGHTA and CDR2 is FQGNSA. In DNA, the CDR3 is TGTGCCAGCAGCAGCTTTCCCGCGGGTAGCGGGAGTTTGGAGACCCAGTACTTC. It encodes CASSSFPAGSGSLETQYF.

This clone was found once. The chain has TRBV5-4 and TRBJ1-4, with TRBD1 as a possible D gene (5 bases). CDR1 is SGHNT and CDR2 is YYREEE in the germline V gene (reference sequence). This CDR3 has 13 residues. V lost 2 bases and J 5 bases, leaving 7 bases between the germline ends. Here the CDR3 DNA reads TGTGCCAGCAGCTTCAAGGGGAATGAAAAACTGTTTTTT. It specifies CASSFKGNEKLFF.

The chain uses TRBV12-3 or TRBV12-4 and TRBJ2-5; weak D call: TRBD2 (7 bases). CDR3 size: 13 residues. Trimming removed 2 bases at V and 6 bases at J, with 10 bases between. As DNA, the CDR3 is TGTGCCAGCAGTTTAAGGGGGGGAAAGACCCAGTACTTC. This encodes CASSLRGGKTQYF.

CDR3 loop: CASSWGQRMNTEAFF. CDR3 DNA sequence: TGTGCCAGCAGTTGGGGACAGAGAATGAACACTGAAGCTTTCTTT. The rearrangement links TRBV6-5 to TRBJ1-1; 7 nucleotides match TRBD1. CDR3 length: 15 amino acids. J gave up 0 bases and V 4 bases, and 5 bases lay outside the gene matches. Germline CDR1 and CDR2: MNHEY and SVGAGI.

Here the CDR3 reads CASSFTGQGFTEAFF. CDR3 coding DNA: TGTGCCAGCAGCTTTACGGGACAGGGTTTCACTGAAGCTTTCTTT. This chain joins TRBV7-9 and TRBJ1-1; 9 bases are a match to TRBD1. The CDR3 is 15 residues long. From germline, CDR1 is SEHNR and CDR2 FQNEAQ (reference sequence). With 3 bases clipped from V and 4 bases from J, the junction kept 6 bases outside the gene matches.

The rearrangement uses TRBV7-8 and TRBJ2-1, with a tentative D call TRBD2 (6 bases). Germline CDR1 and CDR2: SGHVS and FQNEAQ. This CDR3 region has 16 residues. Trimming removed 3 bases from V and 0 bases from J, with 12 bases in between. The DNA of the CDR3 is TGTGCCAGCAGCTTTGACGGGAGCTTCTCCTACAATGAGCAGTTCTTC. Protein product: CASSFDGSFSYNEQFF.

CDR3 sequence reads: CASSLWPASGNTIYF. The CDR3 DNA is TGTGCCAGCAGTTTATGGCCGGCCTCTGGAAACACCATATATTTT. This chain joins TRBV28 and TRBJ1-3; D not certain. Germline CDR1 is MDHEN and CDR2 is SYDVKM. The V end lost 0 bases, the J end lost 0 bases, and 6 bases lay between the germline ends. The CDR3 runs 15 residues.

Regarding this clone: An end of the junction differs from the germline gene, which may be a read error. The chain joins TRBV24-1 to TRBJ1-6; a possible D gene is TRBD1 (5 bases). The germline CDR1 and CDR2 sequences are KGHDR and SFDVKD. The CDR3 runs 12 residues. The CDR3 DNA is TGTGCCAGCAGTATGGGGGATTCACCCCTCCACTTT. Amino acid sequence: CASSMGDSPLHF.

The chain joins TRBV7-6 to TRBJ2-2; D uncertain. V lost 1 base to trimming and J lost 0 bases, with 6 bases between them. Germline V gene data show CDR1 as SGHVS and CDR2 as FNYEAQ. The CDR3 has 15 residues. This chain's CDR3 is CASSLGGPNTGELFF. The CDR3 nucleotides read TGTGCCAGCAGCTTAGGAGGACCGAACACCGGGGAGCTGTTTTTT.

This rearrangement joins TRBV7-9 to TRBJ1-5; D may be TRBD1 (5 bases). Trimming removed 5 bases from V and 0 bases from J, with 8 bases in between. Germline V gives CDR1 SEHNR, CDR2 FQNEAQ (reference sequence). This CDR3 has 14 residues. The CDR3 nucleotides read TGTGCCAGCAGCCCGCAGGGTAGCAATCAGCCCCAGCATTTT. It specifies CASSPQGSNQPQHF.